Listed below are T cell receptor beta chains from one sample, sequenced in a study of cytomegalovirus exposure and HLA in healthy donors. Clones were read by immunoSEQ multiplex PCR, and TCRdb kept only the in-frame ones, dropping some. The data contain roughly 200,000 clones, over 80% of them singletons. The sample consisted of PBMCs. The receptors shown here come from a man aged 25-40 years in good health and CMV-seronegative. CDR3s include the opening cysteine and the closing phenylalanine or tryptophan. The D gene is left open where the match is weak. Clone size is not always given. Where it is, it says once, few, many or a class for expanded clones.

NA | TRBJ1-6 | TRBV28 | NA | CASSPPVAATYNSPLHF | TGTGCCAGCAGCCCCCCTGTTGCGGCAACCTATAATTCACCCCTCCACTTT
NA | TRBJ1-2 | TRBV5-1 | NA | CASSSPLGSFYGYTF | TGCGCCAGCAGCTCCCCCCTAGGCTCGTTCTATGGCTACACCTTC
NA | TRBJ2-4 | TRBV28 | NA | CASSSRVAKNIQYF | TGTGCCAGCAGCTCCAGGGTCGCCAAAAACATTCAGTACTTC
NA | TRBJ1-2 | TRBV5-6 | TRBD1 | CASRESGRGLYGYTF | TGTGCCAGCAGGGAAAGTGGCAGGGGGCTCTATGGCTACACCTTC
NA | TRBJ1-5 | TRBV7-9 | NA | CASSSIPPGQVNQPQHF | TGTGCCAGCAGCTCAATCCCACCTGGCCAGGTCAATCAGCCCCAGCATTTT
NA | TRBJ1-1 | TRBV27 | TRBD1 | CASREATGDGTEAFF | TGTGCCAGCAGGGAAGCTACAGGGGATGGCACTGAAGCTTTCTTT
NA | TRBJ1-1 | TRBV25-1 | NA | CASSELGAAEAFF | TGTGCCAGCAGTGAATTAGGGGCCGCCGAAGCTTTCTTT
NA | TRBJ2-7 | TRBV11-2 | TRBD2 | CASSSASGGAAYEQYF | TGTGCCAGCAGCTCGGCTAGCGGGGGGGCCGCCTACGAGCAGTACTTC
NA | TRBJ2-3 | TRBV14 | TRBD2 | CASSVWTSSTSTDTQYF | TGTGCCAGCAGCGTCTGGACTAGCAGCACTAGCACAGATACGCAGTATTTT
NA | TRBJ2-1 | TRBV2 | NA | CASKALGVNEQFF | TGTGCCAGCAAGGCACTAGGCGTAAATGAGCAGTTCTTC
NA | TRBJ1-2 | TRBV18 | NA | CASSRAQEGIEGYTF | TGTGCCAGCTCCCGGGCCCAGGAGGGTATTGAGGGCTACACCTTC
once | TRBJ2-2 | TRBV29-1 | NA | CSVRGMEISAGSTGELFF | TGCAGCGTGAGGGGTATGGAGATCTCGGCCGGGAGCACCGGGGAGCTGTTTTTT
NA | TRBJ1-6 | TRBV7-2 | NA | CASGGLLGVGNSPLHF | TGTGCCAGCGGCGGACTGCTCGGGGTCGGTAATTCACCCCTCCACTTT
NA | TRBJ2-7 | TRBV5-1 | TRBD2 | CASSWGGEGEQYF | TGCGCCAGCAGCTGGGGGGGGGAGGGCGAGCAGTACTTC
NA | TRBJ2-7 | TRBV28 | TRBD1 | CASSFGTGGYEQYF | TGTGCCAGCAGTTTCGGGACAGGGGGTTACGAGCAGTACTTC
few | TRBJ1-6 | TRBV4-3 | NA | CASSQAPGRGDSPLHF | TGCGCCAGCAGCCAAGCCCCTGGCCGGGGTGATTCACCCCTCCACTTT
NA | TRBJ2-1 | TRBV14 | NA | CASSQALMSSYNEQFF | TGTGCCAGCAGCCAAGCACTCATGAGCTCCTACAATGAGCAGTTCTTC
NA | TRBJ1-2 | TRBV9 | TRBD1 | CASSLEGRQGYGYTF | TGTGCCAGCAGCCTAGAGGGAAGACAGGGCTATGGCTACACCTTC
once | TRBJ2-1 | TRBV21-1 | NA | CASSKVIILAEYNEQFF | TGTGCCAGCAGCAAAGTCATTATACTAGCGGAATACAATGAGCAGTTCTTC
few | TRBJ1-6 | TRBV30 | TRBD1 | CAWNRDSYSPLHF | TGTGCCTGGAATCGGGACAGTTATTCACCCCTCCACTTT
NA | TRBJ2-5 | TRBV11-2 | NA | CASSLVTGSPQETQYF | TGTGCCAGCAGCTTAGTTACGGGGTCCCCCCAAGAGACCCAGTACTTC
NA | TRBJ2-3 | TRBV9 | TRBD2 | CASSVGTSGVTDTQYF | TGTGCCAGCAGCGTAGGGACTAGCGGGGTCACAGATACGCAGTATTTT
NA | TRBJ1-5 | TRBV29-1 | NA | CSVGAEDQPQHF | TGCAGCGTTGGGGCAGAAGATCAGCCCCAGCATTTT
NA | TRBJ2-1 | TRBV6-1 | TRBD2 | CASRREGGFDEQFF | TGTGCCAGCCGGCGGGAGGGAGGCTTCGATGAGCAGTTCTTC
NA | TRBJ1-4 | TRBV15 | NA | CATSRDRLLEKLFF | TGTGCCACCAGCAGAGATCGTCTCCTAGAAAAACTGTTTTTT
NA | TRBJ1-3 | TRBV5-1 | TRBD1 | CASSTGQGVVGNTIYF | TGCGCCAGCAGCACCGGACAGGGAGTGGTAGGAAACACCATATATTTT
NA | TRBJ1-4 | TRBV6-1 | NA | CASRLQEGSEKLFF | TGTGCCAGCAGACTTCAGGAGGGTAGTGAAAAACTGTTTTTT
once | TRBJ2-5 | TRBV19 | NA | CASSLVGGSQETQYF | TGTGCCAGTAGTCTTGTCGGGGGTAGCCAAGAGACCCAGTACTTC
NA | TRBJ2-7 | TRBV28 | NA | CASSKTVPHEQYF | TGTGCCAGCAGTAAAACAGTACCCCACGAGCAGTACTTC
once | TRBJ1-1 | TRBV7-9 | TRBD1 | CASSLVGTGDTEAFF | TGTGCCAGCAGCTTAGTCGGGACAGGGGACACTGAAGCTTTCTTT
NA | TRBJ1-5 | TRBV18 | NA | CASSPRWGTGSDQPQHF | TGTGCCAGCTCACCAAGGTGGGGTACAGGAAGCGATCAGCCCCAGCATTTT
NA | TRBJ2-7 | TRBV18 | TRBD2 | CASSPGTSGSGYEQYF | TGTGCCAGCTCACCGGGGACTAGCGGGAGTGGCTACGAGCAGTACTTC
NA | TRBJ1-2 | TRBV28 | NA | CASIPGANYGYTF | TGTGCCAGCATCCCGGGGGCTAACTATGGCTACACCTTC
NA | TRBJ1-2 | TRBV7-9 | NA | CASSLGAGFAFYGYTF | TGTGCCAGCAGCTTAGGTGCAGGTTTTGCCTTCTATGGCTACACCTTC
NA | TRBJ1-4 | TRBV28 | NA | CASTGASWDEKLFF | TGTGCCAGCACTGGGGCGTCCTGGGATGAAAAACTGTTTTTT
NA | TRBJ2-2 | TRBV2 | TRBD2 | CASIGTKNTGELFF | TGTGCCAGCATCGGGACTAAGAACACCGGGGAGCTGTTTTTT